This TCR beta chain came from a study of early T cells in non-severe SARS-CoV-2 infection. Looking at the study overall: The input, bulk RNA from unsorted whole blood, was sequenced, and chains were unpaired.

In germline, CDR1 is MDHEN, CDR2 SYDVKM. The CDR3 extends over 11 amino acids. This clonotype was seen a handful of times. Its target is unknown. Its ends do not fully match the called genes, so a read error is possible. Unique molecular identifiers were attached to individual cDNA molecules. TCRdb analysed the 5' RACE reads with MiXCR anew, one entry per CDR3 protein. This sample yields 20,000 to 30,000 distinct CDR3 sequences, of which less than 5% are seen a single time; roughly 4.5% belongs to the top ten. The study's findings and limits: Anti-spike CD8 responses were favored by VDJdb matching, which missed private and CD4 specificities.

This sequence originates from an adult who was a healthcare worker with PCR-confirmed SARS-CoV-2 infection or an uninfected control (not recorded which). V gene TRBV28 combines with J gene TRBJ2-7; D gene uncertain. The specimen sequenced was whole blood. CDR3 sequence: CASSLSHDQYF. The CDR3 coding sequence is TGTGCCAGCAGTTTATCTCACGACCAGTACTTC.